This TCR beta chain was recovered during a study of CD4+ T cells in melanoma. The germline CDR1 and CDR2 sequences are LGHDT and YNNKEL (reference sequence). This CDR3 comprises 15 residues. With 3 bases removed from V and 0 bases from J, the gap between germline ends came to 11 bases. Only in-frame clones appear in the TCRdb table, and some are missing; sequencing was by immunoSEQ multiplex PCR. This sample has more than 4,500 clones, with about 70% found just once. Sequenced sample: cells from a culture (not recorded whether cultured in vitro). V usage is TRBV3-1 (or the pseudogene TRBV3-2) and J usage is TRBJ2-5; maybe TRBD2 (5 bases). This TCR was recovered from a human donor with melanoma. CDR3 bases: TGTGCCAGCAGCCATGGGCTAGCCAACCAAGAGACCCAGTACTTC. Translation: CASSHGLANQETQYF.